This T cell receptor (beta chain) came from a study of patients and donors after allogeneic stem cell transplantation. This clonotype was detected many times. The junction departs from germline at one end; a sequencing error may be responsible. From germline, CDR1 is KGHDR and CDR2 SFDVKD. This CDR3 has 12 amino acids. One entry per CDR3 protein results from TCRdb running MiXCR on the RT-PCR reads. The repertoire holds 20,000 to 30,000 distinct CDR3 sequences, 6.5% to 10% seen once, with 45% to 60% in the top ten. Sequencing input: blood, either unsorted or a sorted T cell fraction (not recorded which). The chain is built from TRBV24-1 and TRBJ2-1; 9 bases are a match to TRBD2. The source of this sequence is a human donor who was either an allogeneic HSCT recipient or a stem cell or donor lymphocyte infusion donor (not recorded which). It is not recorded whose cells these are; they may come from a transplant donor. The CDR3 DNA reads TGTGCCACCAGTGATGAGACTAGCGGCCTGGTCTTC. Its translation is CATSDETSGLVF.